This passage covers 2 T cell receptor beta chains from one sample sequenced in a study of beta chain features in type 1 diabetes. What was sequenced were expressed TCRB transcripts, since all of the isolated RNA had been reverse transcribed. Libraries were prepared by immunoSEQ multiplex PCR; TCRdb keeps only in-frame clonotypes and omits some of them. The data contain just over 600,000 clones, about a sixth of them singletons. Material: naive CD4+ T cells from blood. The receptors were sampled from a man between 18 and 29 years old in good health.

The rearrangement uses TRBV30 and TRBJ1-1; 7 nucleotides match TRBD1. V gave up 0 bases and J gave up 2 bases; unmatched junction bases: 12. CDR1 is GTSNPN and CDR2 is SVGIG in the germline V gene (reference sequence). CDR3 length equals 17 residues. The CDR3 loop is CAWSVGQDGRANTEAFF. The CDR3 DNA reads TGTGCCTGGAGTGTCGGACAGGATGGAAGAGCAAACACTGAAGCTTTCTTT. Using reference TRBV30 and TRBJ1-1 for the parts outside the CDR3, the full variable domain is SQTIHQWPATLVQPVGSPLSLECTVEGTSNPNLYWYRQAAGRGLQLLFYSVGIGQISSEVPQNLSASRPQDRQFILSSKKLLLSDSGFYLCAWSVGQDGRANTEAFFGQGTRLTVV.

The rearrangement joins TRBV30 to TRBJ2-1, with D hard to call. The CDR3 extends over 8 amino acids. Per the germline V gene, CDR1 is GTSNPN and CDR2 is SVGIG (reference sequence). With 5 bases removed from V and 12 bases from J, the gap between germline ends came to 5 bases. The CDR3 nucleotides are TGTGCCTGGGCAGGGCAGTTCTTC. This encodes CAWAGQFF.